This is a list of T cell receptor beta chains from one sample in a study of blood T cell repertoires in COVID-19. The table came from immunoSEQ multiplex PCR; TCRdb's copy has only in-frame clones and leaves some out. The sample consists of about 53,000 clones, more than 80% of them appearing once. Sequenced input: peripheral blood. Source of these receptors: a man of 80 years or more with acute or convalescent COVID-19. Both conserved end residues are part of each CDR3. D genes are given only for firm matches.

J gene | V gene | D gene | CDR3 protein
TRBJ1-5 | TRBV2 | . | CASSEAGLFRQPQHF
TRBJ2-2 | TRBV9 | . | CASSVDLNTGELFF
TRBJ2-7 | TRBV5-4 | TRBD1 | CASSLEGAAYEQYF
TRBJ2-1 | TRBV7-6 | TRBD2 | CASSLVGAGVEEQFF
TRBJ1-2 | TRBV15 | . | CATSREEGYYGYTF
TRBJ1-1 | TRBV4-3 | . | CASSQGIRGAEMNTEAFF
TRBJ2-2 | TRBV10-3 | . | CAISDGLRNGELFF
TRBJ1-2 | TRBV15 | TRBD1 | CATSRSPITGELAYGYTF
TRBJ2-5 | TRBV19 | TRBD2 | CASSARGLAGGRQETQYF
TRBJ2-5 | TRBV5-1 | . | CASSLGYTQETQYF
TRBJ2-5 | TRBV5-1 | TRBD2 | CASSSGTRSPQETQYF
TRBJ1-6 | TRBV6-2/TRBV6-3 | . | CASSYSPSGQGRTLSGSPLHF
TRBJ1-5 | TRBV6-4 | . | CASSDSVRRQNNQPQHF
TRBJ2-1 | TRBV9 | TRBD2 | CASTKFLAGDINEQFF
TRBJ2-3 | TRBV6-5 | TRBD2 | CASTGRLAGEDTQYF
TRBJ1-2 | TRBV19 | . | CASRGQHYGYTF
TRBJ2-5 | TRBV6-5 | . | CASSYRAGGETQYF
TRBJ1-2 | TRBV24-1 | . | CATSDWGVFYGYTF
TRBJ2-7 | TRBV11-2 | . | CASSLGVGGEQYF
TRBJ1-4 | TRBV6-2/TRBV6-3 | . | CASSLPGRLNEKLFF
TRBJ1-6 | TRBV27 | TRBD1 | CASSLGDRAYSPLHF
TRBJ1-5 | TRBV6-2/TRBV6-3 | TRBD1 | CASSSDRGPNQPQHF
TRBJ2-4 | TRBV2 | TRBD2 | CASSKGLGGNIQYF
TRBJ2-7 | TRBV7-3 | . | CASSLSTGHGYEQYF
TRBJ2-1 | TRBV9 | TRBD2 | CASSPGAGGIGEQFF
TRBJ1-3 | TRBV6-6 | . | CASSRRGGETGSGNTIYF
TRBJ2-5 | TRBV20-1 | TRBD2 | CSASSGGQETQYF
TRBJ2-3 | TRBV27 | TRBD2 | CASSGLAGVSTDTQYF
TRBJ1-2 | TRBV7-6 | . | CASTPQRGSYGYTF
TRBJ1-2 | TRBV4-1 | TRBD1 | CASSHLGQGPEYTF
TRBJ2-7 | TRBV11-2 | TRBD2 | CASSWGGGNEQYF
TRBJ1-6 | TRBV18 | TRBD1 | CASSRGQDVRSPLHF
TRBJ2-5 | TRBV5-1 | TRBD2 | CASSPSGGQETQYF
TRBJ1-4 | TRBV10-1 | TRBD1 | CASSPGGLGEKLFF
TRBJ1-4 | TRBV5-6 | TRBD1 | CASSWGQALKEKLFF
TRBJ2-3 | TRBV9 | . | CASSVFGADTQYF
TRBJ1-5 | TRBV11-2 | . | CASSPYRVSYSNQPQHF
TRBJ1-1 | TRBV3-1/TRBV3-2 | . | CASSQLSGQGEAFF